Below are 18 T cell receptor beta chains sequenced from a single sample in a study of shared clonotypes between healthy human individuals. The repertoire was sequenced with immunoSEQ multiplex PCR; TCRdb's copy has only in-frame clones and lacks some. In the table there are 550,000 to 700,000 clones, around four fifths of which are singletons. Sequencing was carried out using memory CD4+ T cells sorted from blood. Described subset: CD45RA-negative fraction. Receptor source: a woman younger than 45 in good health.

V is TRBV6-1 and J is TRBJ2-5, with 11 bases identical to TRBD1. The germline V gene encodes CDR1 MNHNS and CDR2 SASEGT. The ends lost 4 bases at V and 5 bases at J; junction bases unmatched: 9. The CDR3 covers 16 residues. The CDR3 nucleotides read TGTGCCAGCAGTGGGACAGGGGGCGTAATAGACGAGACCCAGTACTTC. Residues: CASSGTGGVIDETQYF.

This chain connects TRBV28 to TRBJ2-1; TRBD2 matches at 10 bases. The CDR3 has 15 residues. Germline values: CDR1 MDHEN, CDR2 SYDVKM. V dropped 5 bases and J dropped 6; count of bases not matched to a gene: 7. The chain's CDR3 is CASSASGRPTNEQFF. The DNA for the CDR3 is TGTGCCAGCAGTGCTAGCGGGAGACCCACCAATGAGCAGTTCTTC.

Concerning this clone: The junction differs from germline at one of its ends, possibly a read error. The chain uses TRBV7-6 and TRBJ2-3; 7 bases agree with TRBD2. Germline loops: CDR1 SGHVS, CDR2 FNYEAQ. The CDR3 totals 13 residues. The CDR3 DNA follows: TGTGCCAGCAGCCTAGCGGCAGCAGATACGCAGTATTTT. Translated, it gives CASSLAAADTQYF.

V is TRBV7-9 and J is TRBJ2-2; 7 nucleotides align to TRBD2. Germline V gene lookup returns CDR1 SEHNR and CDR2 FQNEAQ (reference sequence). V shed 7 bases, J shed 1 base, and the junction held 6 bases outside the gene matches. CDR3 length: 15 residues. CDR3 nucleotide sequence: TGTGCCAGCAACGCCGGGGGGTTGAACACCGGGGAGCTGTTTTTT. This encodes CASNAGGLNTGELFF.

The chain is built from TRBV29-1 and TRBJ2-3; D may be TRBD1 (6 bases). Germline V gene lookup returns CDR1 SQVTM and CDR2 ANQGSEA. Trimming stripped 5 bases from V and 1 base from J, with 13 bases between. The CDR3 totals 14 residues. This chain's CDR3 is CSVHRTERTDTQYF. DNA for the CDR3: TGCAGCGTTCACAGGACAGAACGCACAGATACGCAGTATTTT.

The gene calls are TRBV30 and TRBJ1-5; D call uncertain. The CDR3 covers 15 residues. Per the germline V gene, CDR1 is GTSNPN and CDR2 is SVGIG (reference sequence). V lost 3 bases and J lost 4, with 16 bases in between. CDR3 residues: CAWSPRMGFNQPQHF. CDR3 bases: TGTGCCTGGAGCCCTCGGATGGGGTTTAATCAGCCCCAGCATTTT.

The chain recombines TRBV6-6 with TRBJ2-7, with 9 bases identical to TRBD1. V lost 5 bases, J lost 5 bases, and 10 bases stayed unmatched. Germline V lookup: CDR1 MNHNY, CDR2 SVGAGI (reference sequence). The CDR3 has 15 amino acids. The CDR3 reads CASSNEGQGFNEQYF. CDR3 bases: TGTGCCAGCAGTAACGAGGGACAGGGTTTCAACGAGCAGTACTTC.

A note on this clone: This same CDR3 is encoded by further DNA sequences in the sample. The chain carries TRBV28 and TRBJ2-7; TRBD1 matches 10 bases. This CDR3 contains 16 residues. V lost 3 bases to trimming and J lost 0 bases; unmatched junction nucleotides: 5. Germline CDR1 reads MDHEN; CDR2 reads SYDVKM. The CDR3 bases are TGTGCCAGCAGTTTTAGGACAGGGGGACCCTCCTACGAGCAGTACTTC. Protein: CASSFRTGGPSYEQYF.

This chain links TRBV4-1 with TRBJ2-3; 9 nucleotides align to TRBD1. V shed 2 bases and J 6 bases; nucleotides not matched to a gene: 18. CDR1 is MGHRA, CDR2 YSYEKL, per germline. CDR3 length: 19 amino acids. The CDR3 DNA reads TGCGCCAGCAGCCAAAGAACCTCTTCCGGGACAGGGTTTTCGGATACGCAGTATTTT. Translated, it gives CASSQRTSSGTGFSDTQYF.

V and J are TRBV7-7 and TRBJ1-4; no clear D gene. V was trimmed by 5 bases and J by 5 bases, leaving 9 bases between them. This CDR3 comprises 13 residues. Per the germline V gene, CDR1 is SSHAT and CDR2 is FNYEAQ (reference sequence). The DNA of the CDR3 is TGTGCCAGCAGCCTCGGAACCAATGAAAAACTGTTTTTT. Its protein is CASSLGTNEKLFF.

The chain joins TRBV5-1 to TRBJ2-3; TRBD1 is a possible D gene (5 bases). The CDR3 extends over 15 amino acids. The germline V and J ends were trimmed by 5 bases and 2 bases, with 15 bases remaining between them. Germline V CDR1 and CDR2: SGHRS, YFSETQ. Here the CDR3 DNA reads TGCGCCAGCAGACGTCACACAGGTTTCACAGATACGCAGTATTTT. Amino acids: CASRRHTGFTDTQYF.

In DNA, the CDR3 is TGTGCCAGCAGTCCTCAGGACAGGGTGATTGGCTACACCTTC. This codes for CASSPQDRVIGYTF. The gene calls are TRBV28 and TRBJ1-2; 8 nucleotides line up with TRBD1. CDR1 is MDHEN and CDR2 is SYDVKM in the germline V gene. The CDR3 is made up of 14 amino acids. J gave up 7 bases and V 5 bases, and 9 bases lay outside the gene matches.

The chain links TRBV28 to TRBJ1-2; unclear D gene. Germline CDR1 reads MDHEN; CDR2 reads SYDVKM. V shed 4 bases and J shed 5 bases, with 8 bases lying between them. The CDR3 sequence is 12 residues long. The CDR3 region has the DNA TGTGCCAGCAGTTGGTTGTATTATGGCTACACCTTC. Protein product: CASSWLYYGYTF.

The chain's CDR3 is CASSLGFYSGYTF. Written as DNA, the CDR3 is TGTGCCAGCAGCCTTGGGTTTTATTCTGGCTACACCTTC. V is TRBV14 and J is TRBJ1-2; D ambiguous. There are 13 residues in the CDR3. V was trimmed by 4 bases and J by 7 bases, leaving 13 bases between them. Per the germline V gene, CDR1 is SGHDN and CDR2 is FVKESK.

The rearrangement uses TRBV5-1 and TRBJ2-2; D is unresolved. Between the trimmed V and J ends, which lost 4 bases and 4 bases, there was a span of 11 bases. The CDR3 contains 14 residues. Germline-derived CDR1 and CDR2 are SGHRS and YFSETQ. The CDR3 DNA follows: TGCGCCAGCAGCCGTGGGGATGCCACCGGGGAGCTGTTTTTT. Translating it yields CASSRGDATGELFF.

The chain has TRBV19 and TRBJ2-5, with D perhaps assigned TRBD1 or TRBD2 (5 bases each). This CDR3 is built from 16 residues. Germline CDR1 and CDR2: LNHDA and SQIVND (reference sequence). Between the trimmed V and J ends, which lost 0 bases and 4 bases, there was a span of 15 bases. As DNA, the CDR3 is TGTGCCAGTAGTATAGATCGCGGTGGGGGTTCAGAGACCCAGTACTTC. Protein sequence: CASSIDRGGGSETQYF.

The rearrangement links TRBV21-1 to TRBJ2-7; the DNA was not used to check the table's D call, TRBD2. TRBV21-1 is flagged as a pseudogene. There are 17 residues in the CDR3. The chain's CDR3 is CASSKYDLAGGPNEQYF. For the CDR3, the DNA is TGTGCCAGCAGCAAATACGATCTAGCGGGAGGGCCAAACGAGCAGTACTTC.

V and J are TRBV5-6 and TRBJ2-5; D is perhaps TRBD2 (6 bases). The CDR3 covers 17 residues. Trimming took off 3 bases at V and 2 bases at J, with 20 bases between the two ends. Germline CDR1 SGHDT, CDR2 YYEEEE. CDR3 sequence reads: CASSSTGDPSRQETQYF. The CDR3 DNA reads TGTGCCAGCAGCTCCACGGGGGACCCCTCCCGTCAAGAGACCCAGTACTTC.